A selection of T cell receptor beta chains follows, all from one sample in a study of blood T cell repertoires in COVID-19. The protocol was immunoSEQ multiplex PCR, while the TCRdb copy is restricted to in-frame clones and leaves out a portion. Of under 300,000 clones detected, around 90% appear once; the ten largest clones hold less than 2%. What was sequenced was PBMCs or T cells enriched from blood (not recorded which). All receptors come from a woman in her thirties or forties who had recovered from COVID-19. Both conserved end residues are part of each CDR3. Each record gives: CDR3 protein, CDR3 DNA, clone size, D gene, J gene, V gene. A D gene is named only where the DNA matches it firmly. For some rows the clone size is stated as once, few or many, or as a class when expanded; others skip it.

CASSLLAGGKFF | TGTGCCAGCAGCTTACTAGCGGGGGGTAAGTTCTTC | . | TRBD2 | TRBJ2-1 | TRBV11-2
CASSQTPGVTGELFF | TGCGCCAGCAGCCAAACGCCAGGGGTAACCGGGGAGCTGTTTTTT | . | . | TRBJ2-2 | TRBV5-1
CASSFPTGYSYEQYF | TGTGCCAGCAGCTTCCCGACAGGGTACTCCTACGAGCAGTACTTC | . | TRBD1 | TRBJ2-7 | TRBV5-8
CASSQAGRVPLYGYTF | TGTGCCAGCAGCCAAGCCGGGAGGGTCCCCCTCTATGGCTACACCTTC | . | . | TRBJ1-2 | TRBV3-1/TRBV3-2
CASSLGFRGTDTQYF | TGTGCCAGCAGCTTAGGGTTTCGGGGCACAGATACGCAGTATTTT | few | . | TRBJ2-3 | TRBV7-2
CASSLGSGGRRTNEKLFF | TGTGCCAGCAGCTTGGGCTCAGGGGGCAGGAGAACTAATGAAAAACTGTTTTTT | . | TRBD1 | TRBJ1-4 | TRBV5-8
CASSLVGEGQPQHF | TGTGCCAGCAGCTTAGTAGGGGAGGGTCAGCCCCAGCATTTT | . | . | TRBJ1-5 | TRBV7-6
CATRFQGYADTQYF | TGCGCCACTCGCTTCCAGGGTTATGCAGATACGCAGTATTTT | . | . | TRBJ2-3 | TRBV5-1
CASSYAPRGGYTF | TGTGCCAGCAGTTACGCCCCTAGGGGAGGCTACACCTTC | . | . | TRBJ1-2 | TRBV6-5
CASSIVTSGSNEQFF | TGTGCCAGTAGTATAGTGACTAGCGGGAGTAATGAGCAGTTCTTC | once | TRBD2 | TRBJ2-1 | TRBV19
CASKSDCNYGYTF | TGTGCCAGCAAAAGCGACTGTAACTATGGCTACACCTTC | . | . | TRBJ1-2 | TRBV21-1
CASSQGQNTEAFF | TGCGCCAGCAGCCAGGGACAGAACACTGAAGCTTTCTTT | . | . | TRBJ1-1 | TRBV5-1
CASRPSSGHSAEQYF | TGTGCCAGCAGACCTTCCAGCGGTCATAGTGCGGAGCAGTACTTC | . | . | TRBJ2-7 | TRBV2
CASSVSSNYGYTF | TGTGCCAGCAGCGTTTCCAGTAACTATGGCTACACCTTC | . | . | TRBJ1-2 | TRBV9
CASVDSGDIQYF | TGTGCCAGCGTAGACTCGGGGGACATTCAGTACTTC | . | . | TRBJ2-4 | TRBV6-6
CASSFFGQVNHYEQYF | TGTGCCAGCAGCTTTTTCGGACAGGTCAACCATTACGAGCAGTACTTC | . | TRBD1 | TRBJ2-7 | TRBV5-8
CASSPDGDSGANVLTF | TGTGCCAGCAGCCCCGATGGAGACTCTGGGGCCAACGTCCTGACTTTC | . | . | TRBJ2-6 | TRBV3-1/TRBV3-2
CASSMTGGNTEAFF | TGTGCCAGCAGCATGACAGGGGGTAACACTGAAGCTTTCTTT | . | TRBD1 | TRBJ1-1 | TRBV6-5